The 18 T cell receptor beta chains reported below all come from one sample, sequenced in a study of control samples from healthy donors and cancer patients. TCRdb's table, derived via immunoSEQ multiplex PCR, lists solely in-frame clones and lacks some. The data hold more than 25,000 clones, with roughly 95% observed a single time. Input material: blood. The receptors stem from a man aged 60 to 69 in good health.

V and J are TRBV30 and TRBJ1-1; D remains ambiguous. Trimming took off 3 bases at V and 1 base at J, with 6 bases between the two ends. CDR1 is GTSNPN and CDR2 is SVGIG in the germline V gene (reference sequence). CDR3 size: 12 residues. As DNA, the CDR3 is TGTGCCTGGAGCGACGGGAACACTGAAGCTTTCTTT. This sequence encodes CAWSDGNTEAFF.

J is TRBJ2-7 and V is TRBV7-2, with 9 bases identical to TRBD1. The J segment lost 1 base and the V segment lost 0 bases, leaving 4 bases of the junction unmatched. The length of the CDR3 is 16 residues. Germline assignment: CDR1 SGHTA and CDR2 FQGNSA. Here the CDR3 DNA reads TGTGCCAGCAGCTTAGCGTTGGGGACAGGGTCCTACGAGCAGTACTTC. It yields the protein CASSLALGTGSYEQYF.

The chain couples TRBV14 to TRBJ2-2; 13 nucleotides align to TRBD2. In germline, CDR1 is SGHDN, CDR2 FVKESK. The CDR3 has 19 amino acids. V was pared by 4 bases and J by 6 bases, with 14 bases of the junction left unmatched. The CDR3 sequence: CASSRGLAGLSGVAGELFF. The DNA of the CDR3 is TGTGCCAGCAGCCGGGGACTAGCGGGGCTTTCGGGTGTGGCCGGGGAGCTGTTTTTT.

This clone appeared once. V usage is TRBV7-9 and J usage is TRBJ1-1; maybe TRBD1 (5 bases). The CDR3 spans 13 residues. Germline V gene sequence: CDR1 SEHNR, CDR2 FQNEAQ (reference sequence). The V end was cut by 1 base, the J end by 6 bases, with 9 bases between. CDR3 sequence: CASSLGGLAEAFF. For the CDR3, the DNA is TGTGCCAGCAGCTTAGGGGGCTTGGCTGAAGCTTTCTTT.

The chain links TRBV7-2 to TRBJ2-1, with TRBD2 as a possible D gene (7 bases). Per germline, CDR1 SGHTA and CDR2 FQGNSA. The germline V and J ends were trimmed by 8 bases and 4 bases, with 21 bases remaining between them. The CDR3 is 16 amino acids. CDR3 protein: CASRVGGGAKYNEQFF. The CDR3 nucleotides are TGTGCCAGCCGCGTCGGAGGGGGGGCAAAATACAATGAGCAGTTCTTC.

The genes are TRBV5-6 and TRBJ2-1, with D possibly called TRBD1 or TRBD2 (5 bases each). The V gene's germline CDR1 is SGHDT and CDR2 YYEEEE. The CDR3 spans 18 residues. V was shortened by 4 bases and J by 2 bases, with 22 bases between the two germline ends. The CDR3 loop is CASSGGTGSSLTYNEQFF. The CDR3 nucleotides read TGTGCCAGCAGCGGGGGTACCGGCAGCTCCCTCACCTACAATGAGCAGTTCTTC.

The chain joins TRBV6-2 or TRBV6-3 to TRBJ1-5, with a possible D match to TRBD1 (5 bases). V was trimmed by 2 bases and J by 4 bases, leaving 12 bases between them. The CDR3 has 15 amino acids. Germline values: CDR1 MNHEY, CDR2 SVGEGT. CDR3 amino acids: CASSYEGRVNQPQHF. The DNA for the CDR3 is TGTGCCAGCAGTTACGAAGGCAGGGTAAATCAGCCCCAGCATTTT.

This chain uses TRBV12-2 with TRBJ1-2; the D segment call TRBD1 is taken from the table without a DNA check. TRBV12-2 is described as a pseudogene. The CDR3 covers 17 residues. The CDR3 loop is CASRLARGPISNYGYTF. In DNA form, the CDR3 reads TGTGCAAGTCGCTTAGCCAGGGGGCCCATAAGTAATTATGGCTACACCTTC.

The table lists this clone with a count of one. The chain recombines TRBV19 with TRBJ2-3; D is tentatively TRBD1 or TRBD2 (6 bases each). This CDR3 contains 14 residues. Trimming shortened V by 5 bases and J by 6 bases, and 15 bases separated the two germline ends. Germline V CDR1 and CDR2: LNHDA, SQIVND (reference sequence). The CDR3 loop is CASSQGGFPDTQYF. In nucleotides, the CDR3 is TGTGCCAGTAGTCAAGGGGGGTTTCCCGATACGCAGTATTTT.

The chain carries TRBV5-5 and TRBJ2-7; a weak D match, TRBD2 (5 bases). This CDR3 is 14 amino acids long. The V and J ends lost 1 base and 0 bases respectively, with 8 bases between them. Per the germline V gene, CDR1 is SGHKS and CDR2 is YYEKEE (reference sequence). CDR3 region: CASSLLGSSYEQYF. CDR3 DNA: TGTGCCAGCAGCTTGCTGGGGAGCTCCTACGAGCAGTACTTC.

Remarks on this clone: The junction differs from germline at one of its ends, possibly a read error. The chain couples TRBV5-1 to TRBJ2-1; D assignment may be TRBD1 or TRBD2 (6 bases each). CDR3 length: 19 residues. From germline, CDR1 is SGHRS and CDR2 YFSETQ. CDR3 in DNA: TGCGTCAGCAGCTTGCGGGGCGAAGCCGGGACAACCGGCTACAATGAGCAGTTCTTC. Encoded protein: CVSSLRGEAGTTGYNEQFF. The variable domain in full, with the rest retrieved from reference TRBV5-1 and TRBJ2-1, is KAGVTQTPRYLIKTRGQQVTLSCSPISGHRSVSWYQQTPGQGLQFLFEYFSETQRNKGNFPGRFSGRQFSNSRSEMNVSTLELGDSALYLCVSSLRGEAGTTGYNEQFFGPGTRLTVL.

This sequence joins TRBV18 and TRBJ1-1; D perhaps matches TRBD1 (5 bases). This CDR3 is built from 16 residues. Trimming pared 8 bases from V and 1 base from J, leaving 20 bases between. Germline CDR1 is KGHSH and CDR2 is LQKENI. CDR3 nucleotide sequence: TGTGCCAGCACAAAGAGCCGAACAGGCGAGAACACTGAAGCTTTCTTT. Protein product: CASTKSRTGENTEAFF.

Written as DNA, the CDR3 is TGTGCCAGCAGTTACGATCCGAACAGGGGGCTATCTGGAAACACCATATATTTT. Protein sequence: CASSYDPNRGLSGNTIYF. V usage is TRBV6-2 or TRBV6-3 and J usage is TRBJ1-3; 9 bases are a match to TRBD1. The CDR3 loop spans 18 amino acids. Unmatched junction bases numbered 9, after V lost 2 bases and J lost 1 base. Germline V gene sequence: CDR1 MNHEY, CDR2 SVGEGT.

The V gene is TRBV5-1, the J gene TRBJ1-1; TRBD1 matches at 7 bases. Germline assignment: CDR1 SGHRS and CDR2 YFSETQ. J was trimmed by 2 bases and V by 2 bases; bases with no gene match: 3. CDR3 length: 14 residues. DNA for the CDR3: TGCGCCAGCAGCTTCGGACAGGCCAACACTGAAGCTTTCTTT. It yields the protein CASSFGQANTEAFF.

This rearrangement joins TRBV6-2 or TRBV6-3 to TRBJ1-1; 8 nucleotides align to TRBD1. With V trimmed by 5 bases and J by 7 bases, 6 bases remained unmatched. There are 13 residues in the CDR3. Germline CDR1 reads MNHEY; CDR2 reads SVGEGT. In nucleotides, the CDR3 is TGTGCCAGCAGTCCGGGGACAGGAGGTGAAGCTTTCTTT. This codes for CASSPGTGGEAFF.

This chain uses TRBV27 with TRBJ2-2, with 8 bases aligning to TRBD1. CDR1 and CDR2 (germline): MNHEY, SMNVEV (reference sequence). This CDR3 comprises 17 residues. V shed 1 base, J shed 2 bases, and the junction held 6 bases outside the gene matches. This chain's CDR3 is CASSLYRGTFNTGELFF. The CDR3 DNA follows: TGTGCCAGCAGTTTATACAGGGGGACTTTTAACACCGGGGAGCTGTTTTTT.

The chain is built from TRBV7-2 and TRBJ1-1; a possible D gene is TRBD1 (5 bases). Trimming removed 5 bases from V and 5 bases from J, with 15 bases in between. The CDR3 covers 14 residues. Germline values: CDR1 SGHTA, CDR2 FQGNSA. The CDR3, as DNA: TGTGCCAGCAGCCCTTCCCGGGGCCTGACTGAAGCTTTCTTT. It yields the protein CASSPSRGLTEAFF.

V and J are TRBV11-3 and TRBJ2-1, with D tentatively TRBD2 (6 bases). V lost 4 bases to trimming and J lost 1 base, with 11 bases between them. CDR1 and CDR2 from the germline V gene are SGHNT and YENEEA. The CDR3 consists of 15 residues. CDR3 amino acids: CASSYTGESYNEQFF. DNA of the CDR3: TGTGCCAGCAGCTATACGGGGGAGTCCTACAATGAGCAGTTCTTC.